This TCR beta chain emerged from a study of Graves' ophthalmopathy and Graves' hyperthyroidism. This clonotype was picked up a small number of times. Amplifying from RNA transcripts, the study obtained TCR beta CDR3 regions. First-round RT-PCR with HTBI primers preceded a second-round multiplex PCR. TCRdb processed the multiplex PCR reads anew with MiXCR; each CDR3 protein has one entry. The data contain around 1,200,000 distinct CDR3 sequences, 36% of them singletons. Germline CDR1 reads ENHRY; CDR2 reads SYGVKD. This CDR3 contains 16 residues. Between the trimmed V and J ends, which lost 6 bases and 4 bases, there was a span of 21 bases.

The receptor's source is an adult man with Graves' hyperthyroidism. Sequencing was carried out using peripheral blood or thyroid tissue (not recorded which). V gene TRBV10-3 combines with J gene TRBJ2-5, with a possible D match to TRBD2 (7 bases). In nucleotides, the CDR3 is TGTGCCATCAGCAATGGACTAGGGGGGTTGGTAGAGACCCAGTACTTC. Protein sequence: CAISNGLGGLVETQYF.